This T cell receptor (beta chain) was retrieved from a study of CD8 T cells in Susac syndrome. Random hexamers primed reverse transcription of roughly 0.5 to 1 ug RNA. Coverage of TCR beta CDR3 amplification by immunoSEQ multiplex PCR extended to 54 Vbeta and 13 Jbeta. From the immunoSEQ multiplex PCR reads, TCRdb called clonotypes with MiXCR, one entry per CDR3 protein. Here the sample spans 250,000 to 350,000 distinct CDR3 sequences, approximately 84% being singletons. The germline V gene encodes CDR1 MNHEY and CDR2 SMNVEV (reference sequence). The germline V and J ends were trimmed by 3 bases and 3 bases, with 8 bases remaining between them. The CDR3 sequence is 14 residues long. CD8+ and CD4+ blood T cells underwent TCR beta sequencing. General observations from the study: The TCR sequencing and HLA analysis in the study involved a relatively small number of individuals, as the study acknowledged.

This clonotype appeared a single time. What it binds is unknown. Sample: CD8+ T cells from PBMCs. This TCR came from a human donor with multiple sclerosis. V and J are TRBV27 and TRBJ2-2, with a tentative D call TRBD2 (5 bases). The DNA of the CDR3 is TGTGCCAGCAGTTTTCGGGGTTACACCGGGGAGCTGTTTTTT. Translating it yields CASSFRGYTGELFF.